The subject of this entry is one T cell receptor beta chain. This clonotype was counted only a few times. Its antigen specificity is not known. Base-call qualities are not available, and no considerably larger clone is one nucleotide away. Between the V and J ends, shortened by 5 bases and 3 bases respectively, the junction contains 20 bases. According to the germline V gene, CDR1 reads MNHNS and CDR2 reads SASEGT. Inclusive of the bounding cysteine and phenylalanine, the CDR3 is 17 residues long. Only the CDR3 portion is preserved as DNA: 51 bases, with reading frame beginning at the first base. The sample comes from a study of T cells after yellow fever vaccination (dated by TCRdb to between 2018 and 2020). About the full investigation: Libraries from fractions with low cell numbers were prepared with the SMART-Seq v4 Ultra Low Input RNA kit. Bulk PBMC replicates and cell subsets were isolated from blood drawn at multiple timepoints before and after both primary and secondary immunization. Two healthy male donors, one aged 18 to 30 and one aged 30 to 39 years, made up the cohort. To track T-cell clones before and after primary and booster YFV17D yellow fever vaccination, bulk TCR alpha and beta repertoires were sequenced longitudinally.

The full study reports these points: Most clones expanded after primary vaccination (almost 97% of CD4 and around 89% of CD8) were re-detected after the booster, suggesting that broad memory maintenance occurred. A small share of clonotypes was detected in both CD4 and CD8 compartments, with the overlap likely arising from convergent recombination. Computational filtering was needed because FACS-sorted repertoires could contain abundant contaminating clonotypes from the bulk population. Because the study included only two donors, the extent to which the findings can be generalized is limited. Compared with the primary T-cell response, the secondary T-cell response was weaker but faster, peaking on day 5 rather than day 15.

Synthesis of TCR cDNA relied on 5'RACE template switching, a step that introduced a universal primer site along with unique molecular identifiers. cDNA synthesis was primed from both the TCR alpha and TCR beta constant segments. Library amplification used two PCR steps, and the second PCR step added sample barcodes and sequencing adapters. Libraries were sequenced on Illumina HiSeq 2500 (2x100 bp) or NovaSeq (2x150 bp). In the paper's pipeline: Reads were demultiplexed and collapsed into UMI consensus sequences with MIGEC, and V(D)J alignment was performed with MiXCR. Clonotypes responding to the vaccine were identified with edgeR on replicate PBMC samples, with the criteria of FDR below 0.01 and a log2 fold change above 5 up to day 15. Bulk clonotypes were assigned CD4 or CD8 identity according to which sequenced CD4 or CD8 repertoire held them at higher abundance. TCRdb reanalyzed the raw reads on its own, using fastp at Q25 for trimming and MiXCR for clone calling, and kept in-frame beta chains. Rows are unified per CDR3 protein, each entry keeping the most common DNA and genes. These V and J calls originate from TCRdb's pipeline instead of the authors' own analysis. The sample profile shows 300,000 to 400,000 distinct CDR3 sequences; 8.7% of them were found once. Together, the top ten hold about a sixth of the sample.

This specimen's treatment or condition label, per the study, means: live attenuated yellow fever vaccine strain. Two biological replicates of bulk PBMCs were collected at each blood-draw timepoint. A standard Ficoll-Paque protocol was used to isolate PBMCs from peripheral blood. TriZol was used to extract RNA from bulk PBMCs, from CD4 and CD8 fractions, and from dextramer-positive and dextramer-negative fractions. This sequence was found in a man in his late teens or twenties who received the YFV17D yellow fever vaccine. Sample: PBMCs, taken on the day of the first yellow fever vaccination. This chain is built from TRBV6-1 and TRBJ2-4, with the D gene too uncertain to name. Here is the DNA: TGTGCCAGCAGTCCCGGTCGGAAGAACGCAGGCAAAAACATTCAGTACTTC. This is translated as CASSPGRKNAGKNIQYF.